Listed here are 32 T cell receptor beta chains from one sample, sequenced in a study of T cells in Graves' hyperthyroidism and ophthalmopathy. RNA transcripts provided the source from which TCR beta CDR3 regions were amplified. Initially, a first-round RT-PCR of the TCR CDR3 employed the HTBI primer set. Each CDR3 protein gets one entry after TCRdb re-called the multiplex PCR reads with MiXCR. Of under 400,000 distinct CDR3 sequences listed, over 11% are singletons. The sample taken for sequencing was blood. The receptors derive from a woman aged 60 to 75 with Graves' hyperthyroidism.

For this clonotype: The CDR3 does not end in the conserved phenylalanine or tryptophan, so this is likely a read error. The CDR3 DNA sequence: TGCGCCAGCAGAGGAACCTATCAGACGAACACTGAAGCTTTCCTT. This translates into CASRGTYQTNTEAFL. V gene TRBV5-1 combines with J gene TRBJ1-1; D unclear. Germline loops: CDR1 SGHRS, CDR2 YFSETQ. This CDR3 has 15 amino acids. V was pared by 5 bases and J by 1 base, with 15 bases between.

This rearrangement joins TRBV12-3 or TRBV12-4 to TRBJ2-1; 7 nucleotides line up with TRBD2. The CDR3 totals 13 residues. The V and J ends lost 6 bases and 5 bases, in that order; junction bases with no gene match: 4. The CDR3 DNA reads as TGTGCCAGCAGCTCCAGCGGGAACAATGAGCAGTTCTTC. Protein sequence: CASSSSGNNEQFF.

The chain recombines TRBV11-2 with TRBJ2-2; 7 positions agree with TRBD2. CDR3 length: 18 residues. Germline V gene data show CDR1 as SGHAT and CDR2 as FQNNGV. V shed 0 bases and J 3 bases; nucleotides not matched to a gene: 10. CDR3 sequence reads: CASSLESWREYDTGELFF. Written as DNA, the CDR3 is TGTGCCAGCAGCTTAGAATCATGGCGGGAGTACGACACCGGGGAGCTGTTTTTT.

The chain employs TRBV7-2 and TRBJ1-1; D is possibly TRBD1 (5 bases). V shed 0 bases and J shed 12 bases, with 11 bases lying between them. Germline CDR1 and CDR2: SGHTA and FQGNSA. This CDR3 contains 12 residues. In DNA form, the CDR3 reads TGTGCCAGCAGCTTAGCCGGGACTGGAACTTTCTTT. Amino acid sequence: CASSLAGTGTFF.

This clonotype was counted many times. The chain joins TRBV20-1 to TRBJ2-3; the D gene is possibly TRBD2 (5 bases). CDR3 length: 12 amino acids. The ends were cut back, 3 bases at V and 4 bases at J, with 8 bases in the middle. Germline lookup yields CDR1 DFQATT and CDR2 SNEGSKA (reference sequence). CDR3 sequence (DNA): TGCAGTGCTAGGCGAGGGTCAGATACGCAGTATTTT. This codes for CSARRGSDTQYF.

This clonotype came up a few times. This chain connects TRBV14 to TRBJ1-2; D not certain. CDR1 is SGHDN and CDR2 is FVKESK in the germline V gene. This CDR3 is 13 amino acids long. V was clipped by 0 bases and J by 5 bases, with 7 bases between them. In DNA, the CDR3 is TGTGCCAGCAGCCAAGATCTCAGTTATGGCTACACCTTC. It yields the protein CASSQDLSYGYTF.

CDR3 sequence reads: CASSPPSLSGNTIYF. For the CDR3, the DNA is TGTGCCAGCTCACCACCGAGTCTCTCTGGAAACACCATATATTTT. The genes are TRBV18 and TRBJ1-3; D gene uncertain. There are 15 residues in the CDR3. Germline CDR1 reads KGHSH; CDR2 reads LQKENI. Between the trimmed V and J ends, which lost 0 bases and 0 bases, there was a span of 6 bases.

This clonotype was detected many times. This sequence joins TRBV7-9 and TRBJ2-5; D might be TRBD1 (5 bases). V lost 5 bases to trimming and J lost 13 bases, with 20 bases between them. This CDR3 comprises 13 residues. CDR1 and CDR2 (germline): SEHNR, FQNEAQ (reference sequence). CDR3 loop: CASSPNQGQGRYF. In DNA, the CDR3 is TGTGCCAGCAGCCCAAACCAGGGCCAGGGAAGGTACTTC. Full variable domain (missing parts from reference TRBV7-9 and TRBJ2-5): DTGVSQNPRHKITKRGQNVTFRCDPISEHNRLYWYRQTLGQGPEFLTYFQNEAQLEKSRLLSDRFSAERPKGSFSTLEIQRTEQGDSAMYLCASSPNQGQGRYFGPGTRLLVL.

In its sample, this clonotype was seen many times. The chain links TRBV14 to TRBJ2-1; D unresolved. V gave up 1 base and J gave up 8 bases, with 9 bases separating them. Germline V gene sequence: CDR1 SGHDN, CDR2 FVKESK. CDR3 length equals 13 residues. The CDR3 spells CASSQVFPDEQFF. The CDR3 coding sequence is TGTGCCAGCAGCCAAGTGTTTCCAGATGAGCAGTTCTTC.

A word on this clonotype: A read error may explain this, as a much larger clone is one base away. This likely comes from a read error, as the CDR3 has no conserved phenylalanine or tryptophan at its end. The V call is TRBV12-3 or TRBV12-4, the J call TRBJ2-5; 8 bases line up with TRBD2. CDR3 size: 14 residues. V trimming: 7 bases; J trimming: 6 bases; junction bases outside the gene matches: 10. The CDR3 sequence: CASTFSGDGKTQYL. In DNA, the CDR3 is TGTGCCAGCACCTTTAGCGGGGACGGGAAGACCCAGTACCTC.

This clonotype was seen many times. This rearrangement joins TRBV6-5 to TRBJ2-5; 7 bases are a match to TRBD2. V was clipped by 0 bases and J by 5 bases; unmatched bases: 6. The germline CDR1 and CDR2 sequences are MNHEY and SVGAGI. There are 15 residues in the CDR3. The CDR3: CASSYSYGTIETQYF. The CDR3 DNA reads TGTGCCAGCAGTTACTCGTATGGGACTATCGAGACCCAGTACTTC.

There are many counts of this clonotype. This sequence joins TRBV9 and TRBJ2-7; 8 positions agree with TRBD1. CDR3 length equals 14 residues. Trimming at V came to 3 bases and at J to 2 bases, leaving 4 bases not matched to a gene. Germline V gene sequence: CDR1 SGDLS, CDR2 YYNGEE. Here the CDR3 reads CASSARQGTYEQYF. CDR3 sequence (DNA): TGTGCCAGCAGCGCCCGACAGGGGACCTACGAGCAGTACTTC.

About this clonotype: This may stem from a read error, because a much larger clone lies one nucleotide away. This chain links TRBV29-1 with TRBJ2-7, with 9 positions matching TRBD2. CDR3 size: 15 residues. Germline lookup yields CDR1 SQVTM and CDR2 ANQGSEA. J was trimmed by 0 bases and V by 5 bases; bases with no gene match: 8. DNA of the CDR3: TGCAGCGTTCATGGGACTAGCAGGAGCTCCTACGAGCAGTACTTC. It yields the protein CSVHGTSRSSYEQYF.

There are many counts of this clonotype. This chain uses TRBV3-1 with TRBJ1-1; maybe TRBD1 (6 bases). The CDR3 has 16 amino acids. Trimming took 2 bases from V and 1 from J, leaving 14 bases between them. CDR1 is LGHDT, CDR2 YNNKEL, per germline (reference sequence). The CDR3 reads CASSQKDGGRNTEAFF. In DNA form, the CDR3 reads TGTGCCAGCAGCCAAAAAGATGGGGGGCGGAACACTGAAGCTTTCTTT.

This clonotype was recorded at least ten times. The chain combines TRBV6-1 with TRBJ1-4, with TRBD1 as a possible D gene (5 bases). This CDR3 has 14 residues. The V gene's germline CDR1 is MNHNS and CDR2 SASEGT. The V end lost 5 bases, the J end lost 4 bases, and 11 bases lay between the germline ends. The CDR3 protein is CASSSHDSNEKLFF. Written as DNA, the CDR3 is TGTGCCAGCAGTTCACACGACAGTAATGAAAAACTGTTTTTT.

This clonotype was counted at least ten times. J is TRBJ1-1 and V is TRBV30; no definite D call. The V and J ends lost 3 bases and 2 bases respectively, with 13 bases between them. Germline loops: CDR1 GTSNPN, CDR2 SVGIG (reference sequence). CDR3 length: 14 amino acids. CDR3 sequence (DNA): TGTGCCTGGAGCACCGGGCCAATAAACACTGAAGCTTTCTTT. It encodes CAWSTGPINTEAFF.

This clonotype has a handful of counts. The chain has TRBV6-2 or TRBV6-3 and TRBJ2-1; TRBD2 matches 11 bases. The V segment lost 2 bases and the J segment 6 bases; nucleotides outside the gene matches: 3. CDR3 length equals 15 residues. Germline V gene lookup returns CDR1 MNHEY and CDR2 SVGEGT. CDR3 bases: TGTGCCAGCAGTTACGGGACTAGCGGAGCCAATGAGCAGTTCTTC. Its protein product is CASSYGTSGANEQFF.

The sample holds many counts of this clonotype. This sequence joins TRBV7-9 and TRBJ2-7; no firm D call. Germline CDR1 reads SEHNR; CDR2 reads FQNEAQ (reference sequence). V lost 4 bases and J lost 7, with 8 bases in between. The CDR3 length is 11 residues. This chain's CDR3 is CASSSRAEQYF. CDR3 bases: TGTGCCAGCAGCTCCAGAGCAGAGCAGTACTTC.

This clonotype was recorded a few times. The J gene is TRBJ2-7, the V gene TRBV18, with D perhaps TRBD1 (6 bases). Trimming removed 2 bases at V and 2 bases at J, with 10 bases between. The germline CDR1 and CDR2 sequences are KGHSH and LQKENI. The CDR3 is 14 amino acids. The CDR3 region is CASSPGQSAYEQYF. CDR3 bases: TGTGCCAGCTCACCAGGACAGTCCGCCTACGAGCAGTACTTC. The full variable domain, rest sourced from reference TRBV18 and TRBJ2-7, is NAGVMQNPRHLVRRRGQEARLRCSPMKGHSHVYWYRQLPEEGLKFMVYLQKENIIDESGMPKERFSAEFPKEGPSILRIQQVVRGDSAAYFCASSPGQSAYEQYFGPGTRLTVT.

This clonotype was found a few times. The chain combines TRBV29-1 with TRBJ2-5; D remains unclear. V was shortened by 4 bases and J by 5 bases, with 17 bases between the two germline ends. The CDR3 loop spans 14 amino acids. Germline CDR1 SQVTM, CDR2 ANQGSEA. As DNA, the CDR3 is TGCAGCGTTGTTCCCCAACGGAGTATGGAGACCCAGTACTTC. It specifies CSVVPQRSMETQYF.

This clonotype was seen repeatedly, ten times or more. The chain is built from TRBV5-1 and TRBJ2-7; D is undetermined. The CDR3 has 15 amino acids. Germline CDR1 reads SGHRS; CDR2 reads YFSETQ. Deletions cut 4 bases from V and 2 bases from J, with 16 bases between. CDR3 protein: CASSLQRAFTYEQYF. CDR3 DNA: TGCGCCAGCAGCCTCCAGCGAGCCTTTACCTACGAGCAGTACTTC.

The chain uses TRBV9 and TRBJ2-7; D is unclear. Trimming removed 6 bases at V and 1 base at J, with 17 bases between. Germline V gene data show CDR1 as SGDLS and CDR2 as YYNGEE. The CDR3 sequence is 15 residues long. The CDR3 sequence is CASTYHDSLSYEQYF. In DNA form, the CDR3 reads TGTGCCAGCACCTATCACGACTCGCTTTCCTACGAGCAGTACTTC.

The chain employs TRBV12-3 or TRBV12-4 and TRBJ2-3; D might be TRBD1 or TRBD2, each matching 6 bases. The V end lost 7 bases, the J end lost 4 bases, and 18 bases lay between the germline ends. The CDR3 length is 15 residues. CDR3 nucleotides: TGTGCCAGCACCCGCCACGGGGGCTCTTCAGATACGCAGTATTTT. It yields the protein CASTRHGGSSDTQYF.

This clonotype was detected only once. The chain combines TRBV10-3 with TRBJ1-1; TRBD1 agrees at 8 bases. The J segment lost 4 bases and the V segment lost 5 bases, leaving 6 bases of the junction unmatched. From germline, CDR1 is ENHRY and CDR2 SYGVKD. This CDR3 spans 14 amino acids. CDR3 DNA: TGTGCCATCAGTTCGACAGGGGCAGGCACTGAAGCTTTCTTT. Amino acid sequence: CAISSTGAGTEAFF.

This clonotype was seen ten or more times. J is TRBJ2-7 and V is TRBV3-1, with D uncertain. V lost 1 base and J lost 5, with 12 bases in between. The CDR3 covers 14 residues. CDR1 LGHDT and CDR2 YNNKEL come from the germline V gene (reference sequence). CDR3 DNA: TGTGCCAGCAGCCAAGTTGTCGATGGGCACGAGCAGTACTTC. Translating gives CASSQVVDGHEQYF.

This clonotype was counted at least ten times. Here the CDR3 reads CASSPYGTQSAFGAQYF. Here the CDR3 DNA reads TGTGCCAGCTCACCCTACGGGACCCAGTCGGCGTTTGGCGCGCAGTATTTT. V and J are TRBV18 and TRBJ2-3, with D perhaps assigned TRBD1 or TRBD2 (5 bases each). Germline CDR1 KGHSH, CDR2 LQKENI. V lost 3 bases, J lost 10 bases, and 26 bases lay in between. The CDR3 extends over 17 amino acids.

A few counts support this clonotype. The V call is TRBV15, the J call TRBJ2-7; D remains unclear. V dropped 0 bases and J dropped 6 bases, with 21 bases sitting between them. Germline V gene data show CDR1 as LNHNV and CDR2 as YYDKDF (reference sequence). The CDR3 consists of 17 residues. This chain's CDR3 is CATSRDRRSGPTGEQYF. In DNA, the CDR3 is TGTGCCACCAGCAGAGATCGGCGATCCGGGCCGACCGGCGAGCAGTACTTC.

The table lists this clonotype with many counts. This sequence joins TRBV7-6 and TRBJ2-7; D is unclear. Trimming cost V 1 base and J 2 bases, with 12 bases left between them. Germline CDR1 is SGHVS and CDR2 is FNYEAQ. This CDR3 has 15 residues. The chain's CDR3 is CASSLDSAGTYEQYF. CDR3 nucleotides: TGTGCCAGCAGCTTAGATTCGGCCGGAACCTACGAGCAGTACTTC.

This clonotype appeared many times. The chain couples TRBV5-5 to TRBJ2-5; a possible D gene is TRBD2 (6 bases). The CDR3 runs to 15 residues. Trimming removed 2 bases from V and 4 bases from J, with 15 bases in between. The germline gives CDR1 SGHKS, CDR2 YYEKEE (reference sequence). CDR3 sequence reads: CASSFMLARGETQYF. Here the CDR3 DNA reads TGTGCCAGCAGCTTCATGCTAGCGCGGGGAGAGACCCAGTACTTC.

This clonotype was seen more than once but under ten times. The chain employs TRBV20-1 and TRBJ2-1; 14 nucleotides agree with TRBD2. This CDR3 contains 18 residues. CDR1 and CDR2 from the germline V gene are DFQATT and SNEGSKA (reference sequence). The V gene end was trimmed by 5 bases and the J gene end by 7 bases; junction bases not matched to a gene: 16. The CDR3 reads CSADSGTSGSSLWNEQFF. The CDR3, as DNA: TGCAGTGCTGACTCCGGGACTAGCGGGAGCTCGCTGTGGAATGAGCAGTTCTTC.

The sample holds a few counts of this clonotype. The V and J genes are TRBV6-5 and TRBJ2-2; perhaps TRBD1 as D (6 bases). Looked up from germline, CDR1 is MNHEY and CDR2 is SVGAGI. The ends were cut back, 0 bases at V and 6 bases at J, with 11 bases in the middle. CDR3 length: 15 amino acids. The CDR3 loop reads CASSYSTGLAGELFF. In DNA, the CDR3 is TGTGCCAGCAGTTACTCGACAGGCTTGGCCGGGGAGCTGTTTTTT.

This chain connects TRBV5-1 to TRBJ1-4; D remains unclear. Trimming took off 0 bases at V and 7 bases at J, with 10 bases between the two ends. The CDR3 contains 14 residues. Germline assignment: CDR1 SGHRS and CDR2 YFSETQ. This CDR3 is CASSLVGMGEKLFF. In nucleotides, the CDR3 is TGCGCCAGCAGCTTGGTCGGGATGGGTGAAAAACTGTTTTTT.